This TCR beta chain was recorded in a study of T-cell reconstitution after alpha-beta-depleted transplantation in children. Findings and limits, study-wide: One year post-transplant, T-cell counts and diversity were largely derived from T cells produced anew. It was surviving recipient T cells and thymic progenitors that gave some patients high TCRbeta diversity at day 60.

TCRbeta library preparation incorporated unique molecular identifiers. Each CDR3 protein gets one entry after TCRdb re-called the PCR reads with MiXCR. The profile shows over 400,000 distinct CDR3 sequences, roughly 44% of them singletons. This clonotype was detected ten times or more. Its cognate antigen is unknown. This CDR3 region has 14 residues. The V gene end was trimmed by 7 bases and the J gene end by 8 bases; junction bases not matched to a gene: 6. Germline loops: CDR1 SNHLY, CDR2 FYNNEI. This chain joins TRBV2 and TRBJ2-1; 12 nucleotides match TRBD2. The specimen was PBMCs, collected before TCRalphabeta/CD19-depleted stem cell transplant. The receptor was derived from a girl aged 2 to 10 with aplastic anemia, due to receive a stem cell transplant. The CDR3: CASTGTSGSDEQFF. Here the CDR3 DNA reads TGTGCCAGCACCGGGACTAGCGGGTCGGATGAGCAGTTCTTC.